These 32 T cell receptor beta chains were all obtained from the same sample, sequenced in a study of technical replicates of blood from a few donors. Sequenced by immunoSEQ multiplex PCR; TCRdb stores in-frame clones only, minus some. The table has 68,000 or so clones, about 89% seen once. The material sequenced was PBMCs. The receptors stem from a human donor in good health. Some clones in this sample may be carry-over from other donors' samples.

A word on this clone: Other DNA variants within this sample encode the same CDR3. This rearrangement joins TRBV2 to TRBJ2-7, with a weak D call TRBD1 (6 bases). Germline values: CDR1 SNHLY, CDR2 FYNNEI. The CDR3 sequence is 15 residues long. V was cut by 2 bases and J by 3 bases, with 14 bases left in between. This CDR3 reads CASSERGTQGYEQYF. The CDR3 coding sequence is TGTGCCAGCAGTGAACGTGGGACACAAGGCTACGAGCAGTACTTC.

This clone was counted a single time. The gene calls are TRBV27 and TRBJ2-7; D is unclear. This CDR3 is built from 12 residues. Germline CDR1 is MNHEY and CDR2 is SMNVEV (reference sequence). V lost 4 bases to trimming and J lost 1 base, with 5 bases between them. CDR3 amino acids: CASSSQSYEQYF. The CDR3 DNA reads TGTGCCAGCAGTTCACAGTCCTACGAGCAGTACTTC.

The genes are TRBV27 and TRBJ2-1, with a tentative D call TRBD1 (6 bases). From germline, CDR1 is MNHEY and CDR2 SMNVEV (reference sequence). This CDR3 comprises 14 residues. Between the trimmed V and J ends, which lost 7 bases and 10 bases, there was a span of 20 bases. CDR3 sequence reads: CASKITGRRGEQFF. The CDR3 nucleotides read TGTGCCAGCAAAATCACAGGGAGAAGGGGGGAGCAGTTCTTC.

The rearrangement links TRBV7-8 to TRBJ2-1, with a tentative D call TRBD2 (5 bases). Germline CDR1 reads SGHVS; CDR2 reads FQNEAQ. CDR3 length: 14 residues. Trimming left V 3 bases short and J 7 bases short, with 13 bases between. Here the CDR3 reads CASSFAGLDNEQFF. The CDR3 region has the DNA TGTGCCAGCAGCTTCGCGGGTTTGGATAATGAGCAGTTCTTC.

CDR3 nucleotides: TGTGCCAGCAGCCAGGACAGGGTCTTGAACACTGAAGCTTTCTTT. Translation: CASSQDRVLNTEAFF. The chain joins TRBV4-2 to TRBJ1-1; 8 bases match TRBD1. J lost 0 bases, V lost 3 bases, and 3 bases had no gene match. Per the germline V gene, CDR1 is LGHNA and CDR2 is YNFKEQ. The CDR3 length is 15 residues.

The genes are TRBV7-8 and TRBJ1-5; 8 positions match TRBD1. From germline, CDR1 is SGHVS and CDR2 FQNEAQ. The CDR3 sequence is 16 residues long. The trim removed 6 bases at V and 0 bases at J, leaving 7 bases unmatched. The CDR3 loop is CASRDTGGDSNQPQHF. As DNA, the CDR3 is TGTGCCAGCAGGGACACAGGGGGGGATAGCAATCAGCCCCAGCATTTT. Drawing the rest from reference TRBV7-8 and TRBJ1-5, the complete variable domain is GAGVSQSPRYKVAKRGQDVALRCDPISGHVSLFWYQQALGQGPEFLTYFQNEAQLDKSGLPSDRFFAERPEGSVSTLKIQRTQQEDSAVYLCASRDTGGDSNQPQHFGDGTRLSIL.

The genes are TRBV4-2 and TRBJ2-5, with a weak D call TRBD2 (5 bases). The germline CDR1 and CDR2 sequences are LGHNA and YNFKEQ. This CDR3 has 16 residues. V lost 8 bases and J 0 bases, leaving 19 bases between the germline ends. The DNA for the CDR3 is TGTGCCAGCGGCGCGGTGGGATGGGAGAACCAAGAGACCCAGTACTTC. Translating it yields CASGAVGWENQETQYF.

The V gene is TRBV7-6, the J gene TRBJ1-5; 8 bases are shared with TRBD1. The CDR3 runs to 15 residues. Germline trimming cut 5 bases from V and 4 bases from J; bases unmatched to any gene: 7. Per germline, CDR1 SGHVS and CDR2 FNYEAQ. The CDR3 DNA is TGTGCCAGCAGCCAAGACAGGGGCAGAAATCAGCCCCAGCATTTT. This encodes CASSQDRGRNQPQHF.

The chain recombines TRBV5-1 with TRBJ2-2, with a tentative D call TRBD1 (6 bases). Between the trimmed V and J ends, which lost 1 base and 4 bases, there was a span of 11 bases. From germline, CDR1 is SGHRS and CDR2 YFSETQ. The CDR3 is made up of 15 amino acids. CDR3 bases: TGCGCCAGCAGCTTGAACCCAGGGGTCACCGGGGAGCTGTTTTTT. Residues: CASSLNPGVTGELFF.

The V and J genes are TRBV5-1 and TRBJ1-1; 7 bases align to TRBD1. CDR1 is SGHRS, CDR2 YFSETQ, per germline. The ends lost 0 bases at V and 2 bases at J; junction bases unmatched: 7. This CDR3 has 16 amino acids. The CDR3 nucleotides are TGCGCCAGCAGCTTGGGGGCGGGACAGATTAACACTGAAGCTTTCTTT. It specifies CASSLGAGQINTEAFF.

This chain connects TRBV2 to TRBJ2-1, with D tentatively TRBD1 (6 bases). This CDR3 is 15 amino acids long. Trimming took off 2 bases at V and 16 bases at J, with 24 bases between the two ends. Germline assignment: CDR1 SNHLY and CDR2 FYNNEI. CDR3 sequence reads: CASSEREVRGPRKFF. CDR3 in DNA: TGTGCCAGCAGTGAACGCGAGGTCAGGGGACCCCGCAAATTCTTC.

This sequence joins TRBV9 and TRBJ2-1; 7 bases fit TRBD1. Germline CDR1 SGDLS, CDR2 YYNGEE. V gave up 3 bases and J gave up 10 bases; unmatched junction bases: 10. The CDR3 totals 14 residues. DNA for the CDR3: TGTGCCAGCAGCGCAGCGACAGGGATGGGCGAGCAGTTCTTC. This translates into CASSAATGMGEQFF.

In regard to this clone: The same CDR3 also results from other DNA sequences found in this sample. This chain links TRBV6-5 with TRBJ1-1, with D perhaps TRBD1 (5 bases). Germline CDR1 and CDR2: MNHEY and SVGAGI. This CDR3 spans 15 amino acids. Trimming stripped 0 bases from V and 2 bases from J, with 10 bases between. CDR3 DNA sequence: TGTGCCAGCAGTTACTCTGGCAGGGCAAACACTGAAGCTTTCTTT. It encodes CASSYSGRANTEAFF.

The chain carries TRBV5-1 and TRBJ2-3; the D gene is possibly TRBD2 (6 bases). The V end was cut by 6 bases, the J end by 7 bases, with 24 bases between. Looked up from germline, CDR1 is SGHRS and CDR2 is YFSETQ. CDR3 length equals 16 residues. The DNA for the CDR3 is TGCGCCAGCAACCGACGGGGGTCCGATGGAGGGTATACGCAGTATTTT. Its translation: CASNRRGSDGGYTQYF.

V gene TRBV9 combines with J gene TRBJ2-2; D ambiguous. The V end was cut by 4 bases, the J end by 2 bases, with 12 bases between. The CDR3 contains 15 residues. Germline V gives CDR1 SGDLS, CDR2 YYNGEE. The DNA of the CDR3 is TGTGCCAGCAGCTGGAGTCCCCTAAACACCGGGGAGCTGTTTTTT. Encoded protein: CASSWSPLNTGELFF.

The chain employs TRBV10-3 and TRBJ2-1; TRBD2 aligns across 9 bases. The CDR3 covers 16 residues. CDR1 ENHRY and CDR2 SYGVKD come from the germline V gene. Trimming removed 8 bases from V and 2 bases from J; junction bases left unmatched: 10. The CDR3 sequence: CAISREGLDAYNEQFF. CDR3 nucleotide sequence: TGTGCCATCTCGCGGGAGGGCCTGGACGCCTACAATGAGCAGTTCTTC.

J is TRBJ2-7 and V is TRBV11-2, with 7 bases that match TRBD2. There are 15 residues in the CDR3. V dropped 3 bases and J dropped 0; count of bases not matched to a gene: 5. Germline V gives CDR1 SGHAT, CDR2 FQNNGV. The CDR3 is CASSFAGANSYEQYF. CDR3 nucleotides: TGTGCCAGCAGCTTTGCGGGAGCGAACTCCTACGAGCAGTACTTC.

CDR3 nucleotide sequence: TGTGCCAGCAGCTTTGAGAACTATGGCTACACCTTC. It yields the protein CASSFENYGYTF. The genes are TRBV7-9 and TRBJ1-2; D is unclear. This CDR3 has 12 amino acids. Germline-derived CDR1 and CDR2 are SEHNR and FQNEAQ (reference sequence). Trimming pared 3 bases from V and 2 bases from J, leaving 4 bases between.

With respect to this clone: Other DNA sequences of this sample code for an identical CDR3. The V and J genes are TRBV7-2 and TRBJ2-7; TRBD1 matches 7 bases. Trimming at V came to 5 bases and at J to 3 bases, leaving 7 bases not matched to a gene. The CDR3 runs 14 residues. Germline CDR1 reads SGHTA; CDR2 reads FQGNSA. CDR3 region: CASSPRQGYYEQYF. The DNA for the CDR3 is TGTGCCAGCAGCCCAAGACAGGGTTACTACGAGCAGTACTTC.

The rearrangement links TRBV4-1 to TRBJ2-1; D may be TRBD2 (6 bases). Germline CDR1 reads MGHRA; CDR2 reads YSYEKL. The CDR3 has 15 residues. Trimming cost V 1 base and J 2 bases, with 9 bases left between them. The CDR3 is CASSQVSGPYNEQFF. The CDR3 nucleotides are TGCGCCAGCAGCCAAGTCAGCGGGCCCTACAATGAGCAGTTCTTC.

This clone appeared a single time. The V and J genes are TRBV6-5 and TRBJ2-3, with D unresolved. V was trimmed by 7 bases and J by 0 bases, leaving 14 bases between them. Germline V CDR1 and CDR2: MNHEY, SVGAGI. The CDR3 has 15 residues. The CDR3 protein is CASTEIPESTDTQYF. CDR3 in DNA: TGTGCCAGCACTGAGATCCCGGAGAGCACAGATACGCAGTATTTT.

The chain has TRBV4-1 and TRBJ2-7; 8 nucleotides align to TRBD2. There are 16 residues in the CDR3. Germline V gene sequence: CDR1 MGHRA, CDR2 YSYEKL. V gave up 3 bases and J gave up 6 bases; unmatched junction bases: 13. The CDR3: CASSHSTGTRRIEQYF. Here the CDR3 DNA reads TGCGCCAGCAGCCATAGCACGGGGACTAGACGCATCGAGCAGTACTTC.

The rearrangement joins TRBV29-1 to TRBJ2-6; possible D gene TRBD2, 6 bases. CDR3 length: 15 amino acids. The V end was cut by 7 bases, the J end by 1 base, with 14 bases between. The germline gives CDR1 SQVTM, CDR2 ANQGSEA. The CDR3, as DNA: TGCAGCGCCAGGGAGGCGATTTCTGGGGCCAACGTCCTGACTTTC. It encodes CSAREAISGANVLTF.

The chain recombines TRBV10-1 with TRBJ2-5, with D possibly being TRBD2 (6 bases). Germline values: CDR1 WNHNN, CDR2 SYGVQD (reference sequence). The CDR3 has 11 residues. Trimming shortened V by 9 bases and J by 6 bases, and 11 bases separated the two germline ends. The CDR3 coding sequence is TGCGCCAGTGGGGGGAGGAAGACCCAGTACTTC. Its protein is CASGGRKTQYF.

The CDR3 nucleotides are TGTGCCAGCAGCCTGGATCTCCAGGGAGGAGAGACCCAGTACTTC. It codes for CASSLDLQGGETQYF. The chain joins TRBV5-6 to TRBJ2-5; possibly TRBD2 for D (6 bases). V was trimmed by 4 bases and J by 4 bases, leaving 17 bases between them. The CDR3 has 15 amino acids. The germline V gene encodes CDR1 SGHDT and CDR2 YYEEEE.

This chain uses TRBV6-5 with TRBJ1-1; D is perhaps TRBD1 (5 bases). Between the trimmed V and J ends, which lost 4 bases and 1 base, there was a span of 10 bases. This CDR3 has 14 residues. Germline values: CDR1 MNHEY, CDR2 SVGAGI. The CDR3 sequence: CASSFDRKNTEAFF. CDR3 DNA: TGTGCCAGCAGTTTTGACAGAAAGAACACTGAAGCTTTCTTT.

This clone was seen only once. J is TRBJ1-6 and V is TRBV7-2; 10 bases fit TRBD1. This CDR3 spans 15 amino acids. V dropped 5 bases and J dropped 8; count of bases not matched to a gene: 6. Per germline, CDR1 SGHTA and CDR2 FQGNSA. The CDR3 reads CASSPRDRGYSPLHF. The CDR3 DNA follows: TGTGCCAGCAGCCCCCGGGACAGGGGTTATTCACCCCTCCACTTT.

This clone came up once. The CDR3 coding sequence is TGTGCCAGTCAACCAGCAGGGGGCTATAATTCACCCCTCCACTTT. Its translation is CASQPAGGYNSPLHF. The chain is built from TRBV27 and TRBJ1-6; 7 bases map to TRBD1. V shed 9 bases and J 3 bases; nucleotides not matched to a gene: 8. The CDR3 has 15 residues. The germline V gene has CDR1 MNHEY and CDR2 SMNVEV (reference sequence).

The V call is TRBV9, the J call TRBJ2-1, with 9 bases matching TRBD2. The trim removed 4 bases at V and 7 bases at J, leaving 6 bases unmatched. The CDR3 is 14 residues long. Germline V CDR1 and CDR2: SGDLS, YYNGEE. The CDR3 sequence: CASSTRLAANEQFF. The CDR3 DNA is TGTGCCAGCAGCACGAGACTAGCGGCAAATGAGCAGTTCTTC.

In DNA, the CDR3 is TGTGCCAGCAGCTCGCGACTAGCTTTGGCCAGCGGGACCCAGTACTTC. Residues: CASSSRLALASGTQYF. The J gene is TRBJ2-5, the V gene TRBV5-6, with 7 nucleotides matching TRBD2. From germline, CDR1 is SGHDT and CDR2 YYEEEE. CDR3 length: 16 residues. V was clipped by 3 bases and J by 7 bases; unmatched bases: 15.

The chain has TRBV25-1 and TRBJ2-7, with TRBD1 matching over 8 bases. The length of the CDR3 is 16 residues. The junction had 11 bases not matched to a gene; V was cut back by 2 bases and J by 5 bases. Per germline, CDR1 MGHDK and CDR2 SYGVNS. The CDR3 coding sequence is TGTGCCAGCAGTGAAGGTGTTCAGGGGGCGCAGGACGAGCAGTACTTC. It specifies CASSEGVQGAQDEQYF.

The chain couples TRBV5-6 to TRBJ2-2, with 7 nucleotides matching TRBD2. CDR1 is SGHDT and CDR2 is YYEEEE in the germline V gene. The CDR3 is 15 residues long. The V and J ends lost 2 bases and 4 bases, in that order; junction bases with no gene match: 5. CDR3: CASSFAGRTTGELFF. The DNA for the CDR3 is TGTGCCAGCAGCTTTGCCGGGAGGACCACCGGGGAGCTGTTTTTT.